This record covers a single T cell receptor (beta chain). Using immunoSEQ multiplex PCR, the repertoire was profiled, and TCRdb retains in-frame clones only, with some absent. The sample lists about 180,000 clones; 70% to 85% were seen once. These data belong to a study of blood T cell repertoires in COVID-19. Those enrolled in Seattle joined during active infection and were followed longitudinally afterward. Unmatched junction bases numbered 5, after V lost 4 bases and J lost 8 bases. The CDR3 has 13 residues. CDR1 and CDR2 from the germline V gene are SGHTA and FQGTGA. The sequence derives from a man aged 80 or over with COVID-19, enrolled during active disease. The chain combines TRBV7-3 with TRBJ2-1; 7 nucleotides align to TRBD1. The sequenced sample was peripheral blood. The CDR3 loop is CASSSYRGDEQFF. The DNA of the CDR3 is TGTGCCAGCAGCTCCTACAGGGGTGATGAGCAGTTCTTC.